This T cell receptor beta chain was identified in a study of control samples from healthy donors and cancer patients. TCRdb's copy holds only in-frame clones and misses some; the assay was immunoSEQ multiplex PCR. The sample lists some 220,000 clones; about 95% were seen once. V was pared by 2 bases and J by 0 bases, with 9 bases of the junction left unmatched. The CDR3 covers 18 residues. The germline V gene encodes CDR1 SGHKS and CDR2 YYEKEE (reference sequence). The sequenced material came from blood. The sequence came from a man in his forties or fifties in good health. The rearrangement joins TRBV5-5 to TRBJ2-2, with TRBD1 matching 8 bases. CDR3 DNA sequence: TGTGCCAGCAGCTTCGGAATAGACAGGGGTCCGAACACCGGGGAGCTGTTTTTT. Encoded protein: CASSFGIDRGPNTGELFF.